This T cell receptor beta chain originates from a study of shared clonotypes between healthy human individuals. CD45RO-negative cells were positively selected for CCR7, leaving out terminally differentiated effector memory CD45RA+ cells. Study-level findings and limits: Generally, naive subsets (rather than memory subsets) showed larger estimated richness.

In the original analysis: ImmunoSEQ junction-only sequences lacked quality scores, so their filtering differed. Assay used: immunoSEQ multiplex PCR; TCRdb lists only in-frame clones, some missing. The V and J calls and clone size were taken over from that table, and D and trimming were inferred from the DNA. The data hold roughly 2,000,000 clones, with roughly 95% observed a single time. On this clone: Its matching antigen is unknown.

The source of this sequence is a man aged 18 to 29 in good health. Some clones in this sample may be carry-over from other donors' samples. The sample consisted of naive CD8+ T cells from PBMCs.

CDR3 DNA: TGCGCCAGCAGCCAAGCTCCGTCGGGGGTTTTCCGGAACACCGGGGAGCTGTTTTTT. Its protein is CASSQAPSGVFRNTGELFF. The chain employs TRBV4-1 and TRBJ2-2; perhaps TRBD2 as D (6 bases). In germline, CDR1 is MGHRA, CDR2 YSYEKL. CDR3 length equals 19 residues. V lost 1 base, J lost 1 base, and 19 bases lay in between.